This TCR beta chain was captured in a study of T cells in women clearing cervical HPV infection listed by TCRdb under 2018. Some background on the complete study: The cases were 25 to 30 women with histologically confirmed HPV16-related CIN3 or worse, and 2 of these cases were invasive cancers. Blood from cases was drawn at the visit where the lesion was first identified, while blood from controls was drawn once the infection was no longer detected. In the parent cohort, 9,000 to 13,000 women aged 18 or older were enrolled in Guanacaste, Costa Rica, during about 1992 to 1995 and were followed for six to seven years. Since HLA typing was available for only a few women, HLA type could not be ruled out as a confounder. Cases had a median age of almost 35 years compared with 38 for controls, and baseline characteristics showed no significant differences between the groups. As quality controls, five blinded duplicates were added to each group, bringing the total to about 60 samples made up of around 50 participants and 10 replicates. This exploratory proof-of-principle case-control study, nested within the Guanacaste HPV Natural History Study in Costa Rica, compared TCR repertoires among women with different cervical HPV16 outcomes. Cases and controls were matched on age within five years and on year of sample collection. The 20 to 25 controls were women who cleared a single incident HPV16 infection within 12 months without developing precancer or cancer. Among cases, blood sampling came a median of 149 days after lesion detection, with an interquartile range of roughly 90 to 230 days.

Every participant had a single incident cervical HPV16 infection, and women with prevalent HPV16 infections were excluded. Cervical HPV DNA was detected by MY09/MY11 PCR and genotyped by dot-blot hybridization. Roughly 15 mL of heparinized blood was centrifuged, after which the buffy coat was aliquoted, frozen at -30 degrees C, and then stored at -80 degrees C. Genomic DNA was extracted from buffy coat specimens using QIAGEN kits. TCR beta CDR3 regions were amplified by multiplex PCR from an average of approximately 1.3 ug genomic DNA per sample using the immunoSEQ assay. The assay corrected primer bias using a complete synthetic TCR repertoire to establish an amplification baseline. The amplicons were sequenced on the Illumina platform. For the original study's pipeline: Sequences were error-corrected by clustering with frequency ratios and a modified nearest-neighbor algorithm and were then analyzed in the immunoSEQ Analyzer with IMGT gene definitions. At each rarefaction depth, TCR richness and evenness were averaged over 20 rarefaction repeats, and samples with fewer sequences than the depth were excluded. Wilcoxon rank sum tests with FDR correction were used to compare relative abundances of V, D and J genes between the groups. In the blinded duplicates, the intraclass correlation was around 96% for TCR richness and averaged about 76% across roughly 70 gene segments. As stored in TCRdb, this immuneACCESS dataset retains in-frame rearrangements with V and J assigned. A fraction of the clones does not appear; measured against another copy, unresolved V genes explain less than half of the discrepancy, and the remainder lacks a known reason. The DNA gave D and trimming, while V, J and clone size come from that table. This sample's table carries about 26,000 clones. The ten biggest clones cover roughly 11% of the sample.

The germline V gene (reference sequence) provides CDR1 LNHDA and CDR2 SQIVND. At the junction V is shortened by 1 base and J by 2 bases, with 17 bases in between. Including the terminal cysteine and phenylalanine, the CDR3 comprises 17 residues. Sequencing covers 42 bases of the CDR3, shown here with the frame starting at base 1. Worth noting for this clone: Its antigen is unknown. The CDR3 goes on 3 residues after the read ends, and that part is filled in from the germline J gene.

Study-level results and caveats: The cross-sectional design could not show whether associations preceded infection or resulted from it; effector/memory subsets and HPV-specific T cells were not isolated. Significantly higher TCR repertoire richness was observed in CIN3+ cases than in controls across sequencing depths, whereas no difference in evenness was found. Random forest classifiers combining richness and V gene abundances distinguished cases from controls with an estimated AUC of about 0.79. Because the number of T cells in each sample was unknown, differences in richness could reflect differing T-cell content rather than repertoire biology. TRBV6-7 relative abundance was lower in cases than in controls (roughly 0.11% versus 0.16%; Bonferroni P = 0.0008).

The TCR was taken from a woman between 18 and 70 years old with a cervical HPV16 infection that either progressed to CIN3+ or cleared (not recorded which). Sequenced material: blood buffy coat. Recombination linked TRBV19 to TRBJ1-1; no D segment can be confidently identified. The CDR3 region has the sequence CASSIGRLSGPNTEAFF. Partial CDR3 DNA: TGTGCCAGTAGTATAGGTCGCCTTTCCGGTCCCAACACTGAA.